The T cell receptor beta chain under discussion was sequenced for a study of blood T cell repertoires in COVID-19. Overall study context: COVID-19 samples collected from the United States, Italy and Spain covered acute and convalescent phases.

In its sample, this clone was seen once. The recovered donors of Cohort 3 showed two negative PCRs, clearance, or symptom resolution. CDR1 and CDR2 from the germline V gene are LNHDA and SQIVND (reference sequence). Unmatched junction bases numbered 2, after V lost 3 bases and J lost 2 bases. The CDR3 runs to 15 residues. In the original analysis: Cell counts per sample came from amplifying reference gene primers. Assay used: immunoSEQ multiplex PCR; TCRdb lists only in-frame clones, some missing. The D gene and trimming were derived from the DNA, and the V and J assignments and clone size from that table. Here the sample spans roughly 350,000 clones, 92% being singletons.

The receptor was derived from a woman aged 25-40 years who had recovered from COVID-19. This chain joins TRBV19 and TRBJ2-7, with TRBD2 identical over 12 bases. Sequencing was done on a sample of PBMCs or T cells enriched from blood (not recorded which). In DNA form, the CDR3 reads TGTGCCAGTAGTATCGGACTAGCGGGGACCTACGAGCAGTACTTC. Translating it yields CASSIGLAGTYEQYF.